The 20 T cell receptor beta chains listed next were all sequenced from one sample in a study of HIV-infected patients and healthy controls (dated by TCRdb to about 2014). The library was made by 5' RACE. The sequencer was an Illumina MiSeq. Using fastp trimming at Q25 and MiXCR clonotype assembly, TCRdb reanalyzed the public sequencing data and kept in-frame beta chains. Duplicate CDR3 protein sequences are folded into a single record with the most common DNA and genes. Within this sample are about 64,000 distinct CDR3 sequences, with 15% to 20% of them counted one time only. The ten largest clones capture under 1.5% of the sample. Sample: CD4+ T cells from blood. The receptor set was obtained from a human donor in good health.

The table lists this clonotype with many counts. The rearrangement uses TRBV5-1 and TRBJ1-2, with 8 nucleotides matching TRBD1. V trimming: 4 bases; J trimming: 0 bases; junction bases outside the gene matches: 5. From germline, CDR1 is SGHRS and CDR2 YFSETQ. The CDR3 is 15 amino acids. CDR3 nucleotides: TGCGCCAGCAGCCTGGACAGGGTCGCTAACTATGGCTACACCTTC. Its translation is CASSLDRVANYGYTF.

This clonotype was counted many times. V and J are TRBV2 and TRBJ2-1; no reliable D call. The V gene's germline CDR1 is SNHLY and CDR2 FYNNEI. Trimming removed 2 bases at V and 6 bases at J, with 14 bases between. The CDR3 covers 15 residues. The CDR3 DNA reads as TGTGCCAGCAGTGAATACCAAACAATGGTCAATGAGCAGTTCTTC. Residues: CASSEYQTMVNEQFF. The variable domain in full, completed from reference TRBV2 and TRBJ2-1, reads EPEVTQTPSHQVTQMGQEVILRCVPISNHLYFYWYRQILGQKVEFLVSFYNNEISEKSEIFDDQFSVERPDGSNFTLKIRSTKLEDSAMYFCASSEYQTMVNEQFFGPGTRLTVL.

This clonotype was detected many times. The chain couples TRBV7-9 to TRBJ1-5; D unclear. Germline-derived CDR1 and CDR2 are SEHNR and FQNEAQ (reference sequence). V lost 1 base and J lost 6, with 7 bases in between. This CDR3 spans 13 amino acids. For the CDR3, the DNA is TGTGCCAGCAGCTTAGATGGGGTTCAGCCCCAGCATTTT. It yields the protein CASSLDGVQPQHF. Looking up the rest from reference TRBV7-9 and TRBJ1-5 gives the full variable domain: DTGVSQNPRHKITKRGQNVTFRCDPISEHNRLYWYRQTLGQGPEFLTYFQNEAQLEKSRLLSDRFSAERPKGSFSTLEIQRTEQGDSAMYLCASSLDGVQPQHFGDGTRLSIL.

This chain links TRBV7-9 with TRBJ2-6; no clear D. The germline gives CDR1 SEHNR, CDR2 FQNEAQ (reference sequence). Trimming pared 1 base from V and 2 bases from J, leaving 6 bases between. The CDR3 sequence is 15 residues long. The CDR3 sequence is CASSLGGTGANVLTF. The CDR3 region has the DNA TGTGCCAGCAGCTTAGGGGGAACTGGGGCCAACGTCCTGACTTTC.

This clonotype was counted a few times. The chain carries TRBV7-3 and TRBJ1-6, with D uncertain. CDR1 and CDR2 (germline): SGHTA, FQGTGA. V gave up 6 bases and J gave up 4 bases, with 16 bases separating them. The CDR3 covers 16 residues. CDR3 sequence reads: CASSRFPWGYNSPLHF. CDR3 nucleotides: TGTGCCAGCAGTCGATTCCCGTGGGGATATAATTCACCCCTCCACTTT.

This clonotype was observed a few times. This chain uses TRBV5-1 with TRBJ2-1, with a tentative D call TRBD2 (5 bases). The V gene's germline CDR1 is SGHRS and CDR2 YFSETQ. Trimming shortened V by 1 base and J by 7 bases, and 15 bases separated the two germline ends. The CDR3 is 15 amino acids. The CDR3: CASSLSLASLNEQFF. In DNA, the CDR3 is TGCGCCAGCAGCTTGTCCCTAGCCTCTCTGAATGAGCAGTTCTTC.

This clonotype was observed a few times. The chain has TRBV20-1 and TRBJ1-4; 7 bases are a match to TRBD1. The junction had 10 bases not matched to a gene; V was cut back by 3 bases and J by 3 bases. The CDR3 sequence is 16 residues long. CDR1 DFQATT and CDR2 SNEGSKA come from the germline V gene (reference sequence). CDR3 region: CSARPYRGESNEKLFF. CDR3 nucleotides: TGCAGTGCTAGGCCTTACAGGGGCGAATCTAATGAAAAACTGTTTTTT.

In its sample, this clonotype was seen many times. This sequence joins TRBV6-6 and TRBJ2-7; 8 positions agree with TRBD2. This CDR3 has 14 residues. CDR1 MNHNY and CDR2 SVGAGI come from the germline V gene (reference sequence). Trimming removed 5 bases from V and 0 bases from J; junction bases left unmatched: 3. CDR3 sequence (DNA): TGTGCCAGCAGTATTACTAGCGGCTCCTACGAGCAGTACTTC. This encodes CASSITSGSYEQYF.

The rearrangement links TRBV7-9 to TRBJ1-2; unclear D gene. V was trimmed by 5 bases and J by 6 bases, leaving 16 bases between them. CDR1 and CDR2 from the germline V gene are SEHNR and FQNEAQ (reference sequence). The CDR3 sequence is 14 residues long. The CDR3 sequence is CASSLARRLDGYTF. The DNA of the CDR3 is TGTGCCAGCAGCCTTGCCCGACGTCTGGATGGCTACACCTTC.

This clonotype was seen a handful of times. This CDR3 reads CSVRTSGDTGELFF. The CDR3 region has the DNA TGCAGCGTTCGGACTAGCGGAGACACCGGGGAGCTGTTTTTT. This rearrangement joins TRBV29-1 to TRBJ2-2, with 10 bases identical to TRBD2. Trimming at V came to 5 bases and at J to 3 bases, leaving 3 bases not matched to a gene. CDR3 size: 14 residues. Germline assignment: CDR1 SQVTM and CDR2 ANQGSEA.

This clonotype occurred a few times. The chain links TRBV12-3 or TRBV12-4 to TRBJ1-5; maybe TRBD1 (5 bases). The CDR3 spans 15 residues. Trimming removed 5 bases at V and 0 bases at J, with 11 bases between. CDR3 region: CASSQGAFSNQPQHF. CDR3 coding DNA: TGTGCCAGCAGTCAAGGGGCCTTTAGCAATCAGCCCCAGCATTTT.

The CDR3 reads CASSPPGSDHGYTF. The DNA for the CDR3 is TGTGCCAGCTCACCACCGGGCAGTGACCATGGCTACACCTTC. The chain links TRBV18 to TRBJ1-2, with unresolved D. Germline CDR1 and CDR2: KGHSH and LQKENI. This CDR3 has 14 residues. Trimming cost V 0 bases and J 6 bases, with 11 bases left between them.

This clonotype came up many times. J is TRBJ1-3 and V is TRBV7-2, with 8 bases lining up with TRBD1. V shed 5 bases and J 8 bases; nucleotides not matched to a gene: 11. The CDR3 extends over 15 amino acids. Germline CDR1 reads SGHTA; CDR2 reads FQGNSA. The CDR3 is CASSARPGGIYTIYF. CDR3 DNA sequence: TGTGCCAGCAGCGCGAGGCCAGGGGGCATATACACCATATATTTT.

The CDR3 protein is CASSLRTKRNQPQHF. CDR3 DNA sequence: TGTGCCAGCAGCTTGAGAACGAAACGCAATCAGCCCCAGCATTTT. The chain has TRBV5-6 and TRBJ1-5; D unclear. Germline lookup yields CDR1 SGHDT and CDR2 YYEEEE. The CDR3 totals 15 residues. The V end lost 1 base, the J end lost 2 bases, and 10 bases lay between the germline ends.

This clonotype was recorded a few times. The chain uses TRBV6-5 and TRBJ1-1; D is possibly TRBD1 (5 bases). Trimming pared 5 bases from V and 0 bases from J, leaving 13 bases between. This CDR3 has 15 residues. Germline V gives CDR1 MNHEY, CDR2 SVGAGI. CDR3 nucleotides: TGTGCCAGCAGTACACTCGACAGCATGAACACTGAAGCTTTCTTT. It encodes CASSTLDSMNTEAFF.

This clonotype was detected only a few times. CDR3 in DNA: TGCAGTGCTAGCCGCATCTCCGGGACTAGGACTGAAGCTTTCTTT. The encoded protein is CSASRISGTRTEAFF. This chain connects TRBV20-1 to TRBJ1-1, with a tentative D call TRBD1 (5 bases). CDR1 and CDR2 from the germline V gene are DFQATT and SNEGSKA (reference sequence). This CDR3 contains 15 residues. V lost 3 bases, J lost 5 bases, and 19 bases lay in between.

This sequence joins TRBV9 and TRBJ2-4, with D perhaps assigned TRBD1 or TRBD2 (5 bases each). The V and J ends lost 0 bases and 7 bases respectively, with 20 bases between them. This CDR3 has 17 residues. Germline V CDR1 and CDR2: SGDLS, YYNGEE. The chain's CDR3 is CASSVGPTEGRQNIQYF. The DNA for the CDR3 is TGTGCCAGCAGCGTAGGCCCTACCGAGGGTAGACAGAACATTCAGTACTTC.

This clonotype was detected ten times or more. This chain joins TRBV2 and TRBJ2-1, with a possible D match to TRBD2 (5 bases). CDR1 and CDR2 from the germline V gene are SNHLY and FYNNEI. V lost 9 bases and J 0 bases, leaving 9 bases between the germline ends. The CDR3 has 13 amino acids. DNA for the CDR3: TGTGCCAGTCGGGAAGACTCCTACAATGAGCAGTTCTTC. It codes for CASREDSYNEQFF.

This clonotype was seen many times. This rearrangement joins TRBV5-1 to TRBJ1-5, with D maybe TRBD1 (5 bases). This CDR3 contains 14 residues. Trimming took off 1 base at V and 4 bases at J, with 9 bases between the two ends. Germline-derived CDR1 and CDR2 are SGHRS and YFSETQ. The CDR3 nucleotides are TGCGCCAGCAGCTTGACAGGAATGAATCAGCCCCAGCATTTT. Translating it yields CASSLTGMNQPQHF.

This rearrangement joins TRBV29-1 to TRBJ1-5; D unresolved. Germline CDR1 and CDR2: SQVTM and ANQGSEA. The CDR3 runs to 13 residues. Deletions cut 4 bases from V and 6 bases from J, with 13 bases between. CDR3 protein: CSVVEGAGQPQHF. The CDR3 DNA follows: TGCAGCGTTGTTGAAGGTGCCGGTCAGCCCCAGCATTTT.